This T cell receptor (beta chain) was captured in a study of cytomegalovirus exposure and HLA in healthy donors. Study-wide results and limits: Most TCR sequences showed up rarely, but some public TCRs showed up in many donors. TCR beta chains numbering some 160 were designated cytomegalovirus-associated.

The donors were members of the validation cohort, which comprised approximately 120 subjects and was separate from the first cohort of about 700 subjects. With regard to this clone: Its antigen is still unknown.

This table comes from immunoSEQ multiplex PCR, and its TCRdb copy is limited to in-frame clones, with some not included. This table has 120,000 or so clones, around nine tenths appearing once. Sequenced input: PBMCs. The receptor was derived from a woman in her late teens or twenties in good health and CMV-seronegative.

CDR3 sequence reads: CASSYKRNEQYF. Here the CDR3 DNA reads TGTGCCAGCAGTTACAAGAGGAACGAGCAGTACTTC. The gene calls are TRBV28 and TRBJ2-7; no clear D. The V end was cut by 4 bases, the J end by 5 bases, with 9 bases between. The germline V gene has CDR1 MDHEN and CDR2 SYDVKM. The CDR3 covers 12 residues.